The clone carrying this T cell receptor beta chain was counted at least ten times. Its target is not known. The sample originates from a study of blood T cells in healthy people across ages. In germline, CDR1 is SGHTA, CDR2 FQGNSA. This CDR3 contains 14 residues. Deletions cut 0 bases from V and 3 bases from J, with 9 bases between. The study's findings and limits: CMV infection status of these donors was not known. Using unsorted PBMCs precluded a conclusive naive versus antigen-experienced comparison.

Primers used in a second PCR of about 6 to 12 cycles were a sample-barcoded 5' primer and a J-beta primer mix. Every cDNA molecule carried a tag from a template-switch adaptor bearing 12 random nucleotides. Each CDR3 protein is one row after TCRdb ran MiXCR on the 5' RACE reads. The data show some 710,000 distinct CDR3 sequences, roughly 46% seen once. Sequencing was performed on blood. The chain carries TRBV7-2 and TRBJ2-7; no clear D. This receptor was identified in a man older than 75 in good health. The CDR3 protein is CASSLAETIYEQYF. Here the CDR3 DNA reads TGTGCCAGCAGCTTAGCAGAAACGATCTACGAGCAGTACTTC. Filled out from reference TRBV7-2 and TRBJ2-7, the complete variable domain reads GAGVSQSPSNKVTEKGKDVELRCDPISGHTALYWYRQSLGQGLEFLIYFQGNSAPDKSGLPSDRFSAERTGGSVSTLTIQRTQQEDSAVYLCASSLAETIYEQYFGPGTRLTVT.